This T cell receptor (beta chain) was documented in a study of T cell changes during pregnancy in multiple sclerosis. Assay: immunoSEQ multiplex PCR; the TCRdb copy retains only in-frame clones and omits some. Here the sample spans tens of thousands of clones, just under 95% being singletons. The source is a female donor with multiple sclerosis, enrolled in a pregnancy study. Specimen: peripheral blood, collected in the second trimester of pregnancy.

This chain's CDR3 is CASSLVPGRVENTEAFF. CDR3 nucleotides: TGTGCCAGCAGCTTAGTACCAGGGAGGGTAGAGAACACTGAAGCTTTCTTT. This rearrangement joins TRBV11-2 to TRBJ1-1; maybe TRBD1 (5 bases). Germline CDR1 is SGHAT and CDR2 is FQNNGV. V was shortened by 1 base and J by 1 base, with 16 bases between the two germline ends. This CDR3 spans 17 amino acids.